This passage covers 12 T cell receptor beta chains from one sample sequenced in a study of early T cells in non-severe SARS-CoV-2 infection. TCRdb reprocessed the 5' RACE reads with MiXCR, giving one entry per CDR3 protein. The table has about 94,000 distinct CDR3 sequences, around 14% seen once; the top ten hold around 2%. Sequencing was performed on whole blood. Receptors originate from an adult who was a healthcare worker with PCR-confirmed SARS-CoV-2 infection or an uninfected control (not recorded which).

This clonotype was seen at least ten times. This chain links TRBV28 with TRBJ1-1; D ambiguous. The CDR3 is made up of 12 amino acids. In germline, CDR1 is MDHEN, CDR2 SYDVKM. Trimming shortened V by 3 bases and J by 8 bases, and 10 bases separated the two germline ends. The CDR3 protein is CASSFSEFEAFF. CDR3 bases: TGTGCCAGCAGTTTTAGCGAGTTCGAAGCTTTCTTT.

J is TRBJ1-1 and V is TRBV10-3; TRBD1 might be the D (5 bases). Germline CDR1 is ENHRY and CDR2 is SYGVKD. Trimming removed 3 bases from V and 5 bases from J, with 10 bases in between. The CDR3 length is 13 residues. CDR3 region: CAISDWSGTEAFF. DNA of the CDR3: TGTGCCATCAGTGATTGGTCAGGGACTGAAGCTTTCTTT.

This clonotype came up many times. The CDR3 coding sequence is TGTGCCAGCAGTTTAAGGGAGAATCAGCCCCAGCATTTT. This sequence encodes CASSLRENQPQHF. The chain has TRBV12-3 or TRBV12-4 and TRBJ1-5, with D unclear. This CDR3 contains 13 residues. V lost 2 bases, J lost 4 bases, and 6 bases lay in between.

This clonotype was seen ten or more times. This chain connects TRBV7-2 to TRBJ1-1; tentative D call: TRBD1 (5 bases). The germline V and J ends were trimmed by 6 bases and 4 bases, with 15 bases remaining between them. The germline gives CDR1 SGHTA, CDR2 FQGNSA. The CDR3 covers 14 residues. The CDR3 loop is CASRGESRGTEAFF. The DNA of the CDR3 is TGTGCCAGCAGGGGGGAGAGTAGGGGCACTGAAGCTTTCTTT. Supplemented by reference TRBV7-2 and TRBJ1-1, the full variable domain reads GAGVSQSPSNKVTEKGKDVELRCDPISGHTALYWYRQSLGQGLEFLIYFQGNSAPDKSGLPSDRFSAERTGGSVSTLTIQRTQQEDSAVYLCASRGESRGTEAFFGQGTRLTVV.

The chain recombines TRBV6-5 with TRBJ1-1; TRBD1 agrees at 9 bases. The V gene's germline CDR1 is MNHEY and CDR2 SVGAGI. The CDR3 contains 15 residues. V shed 2 bases, J shed 6 bases, and the junction held 7 bases outside the gene matches. CDR3 sequence reads: CASSYPGQGRAEAFF. Written as DNA, the CDR3 is TGTGCCAGCAGTTACCCCGGACAGGGGAGGGCTGAAGCTTTCTTT.

This clonotype has a handful of counts. The CDR3 DNA follows: TGTGCCAGCAGCTTCGGGGGGCCGAACACCGGGGAGCTGTTTTTT. Amino acid sequence: CASSFGGPNTGELFF. V and J are TRBV7-8 and TRBJ2-2; tentative D call: TRBD2 (7 bases). Trimming cost V 3 bases and J 0 bases, with 8 bases left between them. This CDR3 contains 15 residues. Germline V gene lookup returns CDR1 SGHVS and CDR2 FQNEAQ.

This rearrangement joins TRBV7-9 to TRBJ2-7; no clear D. Per germline, CDR1 SEHNR and CDR2 FQNEAQ (reference sequence). The V end lost 5 bases, the J end lost 2 bases, and 4 bases lay between the germline ends. This CDR3 is 11 amino acids long. The CDR3 spells CASSRTYEQYF. The CDR3 nucleotides are TGTGCCAGCAGCCGTACCTACGAGCAGTACTTC.

This clonotype was counted only a few times. The gene calls are TRBV6-6 and TRBJ1-2, with TRBD1 identical over 9 bases. The germline V gene encodes CDR1 MNHNY and CDR2 SVGAGI (reference sequence). J lost 4 bases, V lost 2 bases, and 2 bases had no gene match. CDR3 length: 14 residues. CDR3 DNA: TGTGCCAGCAGTTACAAGGGACAGGGCTATGGCTACACCTTC. This encodes CASSYKGQGYGYTF.

This clonotype was observed a few times. The rearrangement joins TRBV12-3 or TRBV12-4 to TRBJ2-5, with 7 positions matching TRBD2. The CDR3 spans 16 residues. Losses at the gene ends were 3 bases for V and 5 bases for J; bases not matched to a gene: 12. CDR3: CASSFGGGLSVETQYF. DNA for the CDR3: TGTGCCAGCAGTTTTGGCGGGGGTTTATCCGTCGAGACCCAGTACTTC.

This clonotype showed up just a few times. The rearrangement links TRBV9 to TRBJ2-3, with a weak D call TRBD1 (5 bases). This CDR3 comprises 14 residues. The V gene lost 0 bases and the J gene lost 2 bases, with 7 bases spanning the gap. The V gene's germline CDR1 is SGDLS and CDR2 YYNGEE. CDR3 in amino acids: CASSVDGATDTQYF. The CDR3 nucleotides read TGTGCCAGCAGCGTAGATGGGGCCACAGATACGCAGTATTTT.

This clonotype was detected only a few times. The rearrangement uses TRBV7-2 and TRBJ2-1, with TRBD1 as a possible D gene (6 bases). The V end was cut by 0 bases, the J end by 9 bases, with 12 bases between. CDR1 SGHTA and CDR2 FQGNSA come from the germline V gene. The CDR3 has 14 amino acids. CDR3 coding DNA: TGTGCCAGCAGCTTAGCGGGGGCGGTCAGTGAGCAGTTCTTC. The encoded protein is CASSLAGAVSEQFF.

This clonotype has at least ten counts. V gene TRBV20-1 combines with J gene TRBJ1-5; D is uncertain. Between the trimmed V and J ends, which lost 3 bases and 2 bases, there was a span of 11 bases. In germline, CDR1 is DFQATT, CDR2 SNEGSKA (reference sequence). This CDR3 contains 14 residues. The chain's CDR3 is CSASVATRNQPQHF. In nucleotides, the CDR3 is TGCAGTGCTAGTGTAGCGACTCGCAATCAGCCCCAGCATTTT.